This T cell receptor (beta chain) was sequenced in a study of blood T cell repertoires in COVID-19. Sequenced by immunoSEQ multiplex PCR; TCRdb stores in-frame clones only, minus some. The table has approximately 300,000 clones, around 90% seen once; the top ten hold around 6.6%. The germline V and J ends were trimmed by 0 bases and 5 bases, with 17 bases remaining between them. The CDR3 loop spans 16 amino acids. Germline CDR1 and CDR2: SGDLS and YYNGEE. This sequence joins TRBV9 and TRBJ2-5; weak D call: TRBD2 (6 bases). Sequencing was done on a sample of peripheral blood. The sequence derives from a man in his late teens or twenties who had recovered from COVID-19. The CDR3 region is CASSVGSGGRGETQYF. The CDR3 DNA is TGTGCCAGCAGCGTAGGGAGCGGCGGTCGGGGGGAGACCCAGTACTTC.